This T cell receptor beta chain was obtained from a study of shared clonotypes between healthy human individuals. Turning to the study itself: Used for every donor were three CD4 naive, three CD4 memory, two CD8 naive and one CD8 memory plate. Findings and caveats of the study: Blood alone was sampled, and tissue repertoires likely differ.

Deep was the level at which the assay was run. Here immunoSEQ multiplex PCR was the method, and the copy in TCRdb shows in-frame clones only, minus some. The sample includes around 2.5 million clones, 80% to 95% of them seen just once. Germline CDR1 and CDR2: SGHTA and FQGNSA. This CDR3 is built from 14 residues. Trimming removed 3 bases from V and 0 bases from J, with 9 bases in between. This clone was recorded only once. Its specificity is unknown. The same CDR3 can be traced to other DNA sequences in this sample. The V call is TRBV7-2, the J call TRBJ2-7; no firm D call. The sequence derives from a man between 18 and 29 years old in good health. Some clones in this sample may be carry-over from other donors' samples. The sequencing input was naive CD4+ T cells from PBMCs. The subset: CD45RA+ positively selected. Written as DNA, the CDR3 is TGTGCCAGCAGCTTCTTCGGGTCCTCCTACGAGCAGTACTTC. It specifies CASSFFGSSYEQYF.